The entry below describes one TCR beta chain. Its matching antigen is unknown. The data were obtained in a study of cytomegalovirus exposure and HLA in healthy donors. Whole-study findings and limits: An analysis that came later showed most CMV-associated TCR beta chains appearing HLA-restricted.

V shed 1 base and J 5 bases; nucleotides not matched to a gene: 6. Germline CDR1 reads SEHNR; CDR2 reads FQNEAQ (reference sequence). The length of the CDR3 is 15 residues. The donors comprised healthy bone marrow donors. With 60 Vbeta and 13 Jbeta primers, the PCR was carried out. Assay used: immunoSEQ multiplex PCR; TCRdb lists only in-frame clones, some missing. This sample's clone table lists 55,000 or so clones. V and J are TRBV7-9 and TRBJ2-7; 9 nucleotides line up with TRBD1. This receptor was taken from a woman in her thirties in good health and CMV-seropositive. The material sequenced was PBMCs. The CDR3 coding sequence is TGTGCCAGCAGCTTAGTGGGGACAGGGTTGAACGAGCAGTACTTC. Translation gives CASSLVGTGLNEQYF.